The 21 T cell receptor beta chains in this list originate from one sample, sequenced in a study of regulatory T cells in long-lasting Graves disease. Arm-PCR of CDR3 regions and iRepertoire HTBI primers were used to build TCR beta libraries. Each CDR3 protein gets one entry after TCRdb re-called the multiplex PCR reads with MiXCR. This sample has fewer than 350,000 distinct CDR3 sequences, with 18% found just once. Indicated time point: newly diagnosed GD, antithyroid drugs for less than 3 months. The authors made the TCR library using RNA they extracted from PBMCs. This sample comprised peripheral blood mononuclear cells (PBMCs), obtained at new diagnosis, from a patient treated with antithyroid drugs. All receptors derive from a female donor with Graves disease.

The sample holds many counts of this clonotype. The chain recombines TRBV11-3 with TRBJ2-1; maybe TRBD1 (6 bases). V was pared by 7 bases and J by 7 bases, with 20 bases between. There are 15 residues in the CDR3. Per germline, CDR1 SGHNT and CDR2 YENEEA. The CDR3 coding sequence is TGTGCCAGCACCCTCGCCCCGGGACAATGGAATGAGCAGTTCTTC. It yields the protein CASTLAPGQWNEQFF.

The genes are TRBV5-1 and TRBJ2-5; D gene unclear. Trimming took off 4 bases at V and 5 bases at J, with 18 bases between the two ends. The V gene's germline CDR1 is SGHRS and CDR2 YFSETQ. CDR3 size: 15 residues. The chain's CDR3 is CASSPGPGGKETQYF. The CDR3, as DNA: TGCGCCAGCAGCCCCGGGCCGGGCGGTAAGGAGACCCAGTACTTC. Supplemented by reference TRBV5-1 and TRBJ2-5, the full variable domain reads KAGVTQTPRYLIKTRGQQVTLSCSPISGHRSVSWYQQTPGQGLQFLFEYFSETQRNKGNFPGRFSGRQFSNSRSEMNVSTLELGDSALYLCASSPGPGGKETQYFGPGTRLLVL.

This clonotype was observed a handful of times. The rearrangement joins TRBV29-1 to TRBJ2-5, with D possibly matching TRBD1 (5 bases). The CDR3 totals 12 residues. The ends were cut back, 2 bases at V and 3 bases at J, with 7 bases in the middle. Germline CDR1 and CDR2: SQVTM and ANQGSEA. The CDR3 DNA reads TGCAGCGTTGAACAGGGAAAAGAGACCCAGTACTTC. Its protein product is CSVEQGKETQYF.

This clonotype was seen many times. For the CDR3, the DNA is TGTGCCAGCAGCCCCGTACAGGGAGTGGGCACTGAAGCTTTCTTT. Amino acid sequence: CASSPVQGVGTEAFF. The gene calls are TRBV28 and TRBJ1-1, with a tentative D call TRBD1 (6 bases). Trimming left V 6 bases short and J 4 bases short, with 18 bases between. Germline assignment: CDR1 MDHEN and CDR2 SYDVKM. This CDR3 is 15 amino acids long.

Many counts were recorded for this clonotype. The chain has TRBV11-2 and TRBJ1-2; D is undetermined. The CDR3 length is 14 residues. Germline assignment: CDR1 SGHAT and CDR2 FQNNGV. Trimming removed 6 bases from V and 4 bases from J, with 15 bases in between. This chain's CDR3 is CASRPDGWGYGYTF. The CDR3 region has the DNA TGTGCCAGCAGACCTGACGGGTGGGGCTATGGCTACACCTTC.

This clonotype appeared many times. V is TRBV5-8 and J is TRBJ1-5, with a possible D match to TRBD1 (5 bases). Trimming cost V 0 bases and J 0 bases, with 19 bases left between them. Germline lookup yields CDR1 SGHTS and CDR2 YDEGEE. The CDR3 consists of 19 residues. The CDR3 is CASSLGTGLTINSNQPQHF. In DNA form, the CDR3 reads TGTGCCAGCAGCTTGGGTACGGGACTCACGATCAATAGCAATCAGCCCCAGCATTTT.

There are many counts of this clonotype. The rearrangement links TRBV10-3 to TRBJ1-1, with unresolved D. This CDR3 contains 15 residues. Germline V gene data show CDR1 as ENHRY and CDR2 as SYGVKD. V was shortened by 2 bases and J by 1 base, with 11 bases between the two germline ends. CDR3 in amino acids: CAISEIEPRNTEAFF. CDR3 in DNA: TGTGCCATCAGTGAGATCGAGCCAAGGAACACTGAAGCTTTCTTT.

This clonotype was seen ten or more times. The genes are TRBV7-9 and TRBJ1-5; 7 bases are a match to TRBD1. Germline values: CDR1 SEHNR, CDR2 FQNEAQ (reference sequence). Germline trimming cut 1 base from V and 3 bases from J; bases unmatched to any gene: 3. This CDR3 is built from 15 residues. The DNA of the CDR3 is TGTGCCAGCAGCTTAGGCCAGGGGGACAATCAGCCCCAGCATTTT. This encodes CASSLGQGDNQPQHF.

This clonotype came up a few times. The chain links TRBV28 to TRBJ1-4; no firm D call. Germline V gene sequence: CDR1 MDHEN, CDR2 SYDVKM. With 8 bases removed from V and 8 bases from J, the gap between germline ends came to 18 bases. The CDR3 runs 14 residues. CDR3 bases: TGTGCCAGCGAAAAGGGAGGTCTCGAGGAAAAACTGTTTTTT. Protein sequence: CASEKGGLEEKLFF.

On this clonotype itself: A read error likely explains this, since a far larger clone differs by one base. The genes are TRBV12-3 or TRBV12-4 and TRBJ2-3; D not certain. Matching the DNA end better, TRBJ2-1 makes the J call doubtful. This CDR3 contains 14 residues. The CDR3 coding sequence is TGTGCCAGCAGTTACACCCCCGAAGTAAATGAGCAGTTCTTC. Protein product: CASSYTPEVNEQFF.

This clonotype was found many times. V is TRBV12-3 or TRBV12-4 and J is TRBJ1-1; D is uncertain. V shed 6 bases and J shed 0 bases, with 11 bases lying between them. The CDR3 consists of 14 residues. CDR3 in DNA: TGTGCCAGCAGCCGTGAGGGATTGAACACTGAAGCTTTCTTT. Translation: CASSREGLNTEAFF.

This clonotype was seen at least ten times. V usage is TRBV12-5 and J usage is TRBJ2-7, with 9 bases matching TRBD2. CDR1 LGHNT and CDR2 FRNRAP come from the germline V gene. The CDR3 extends over 14 amino acids. V shed 3 bases, J shed 3 bases, and the junction held 3 bases outside the gene matches. The CDR3 nucleotides are TGTGCTAGTGGTTTTAGCGGGAGTAGCTACGAGCAGTACTTC. Translating it yields CASGFSGSSYEQYF.

This clonotype came up many times. V usage is TRBV11-2 and J usage is TRBJ2-1; D is unresolved. Germline lookup yields CDR1 SGHAT and CDR2 FQNNGV. CDR3 length: 15 amino acids. Trimming pared 0 bases from V and 0 bases from J, leaving 6 bases between. The CDR3: CASSLDPSSYNEQFF. CDR3 in DNA: TGTGCCAGCAGCTTAGACCCAAGCTCCTACAATGAGCAGTTCTTC.

This clonotype was detected only a few times. The gene calls are TRBV28 and TRBJ1-6; TRBD1 aligns across 8 bases. Germline V gene data show CDR1 as MDHEN and CDR2 as SYDVKM. The CDR3 totals 14 residues. Trimming at V came to 7 bases and at J to 7 bases, leaving 6 bases not matched to a gene. The CDR3 spells CASTAGGSNSPLHF. The CDR3 nucleotides read TGTGCCAGCACAGCAGGGGGCTCAAATTCACCCCTCCACTTT. The full variable domain, rest sourced from reference TRBV28 and TRBJ1-6, is DVKVTQSSRYLVKRTGEKVFLECVQDMDHENMFWYRQDPGLGLRLIYFSYDVKMKEKGDIPEGYSVSREKKERFSLILESASTNQTSMYLCASTAGGSNSPLHFGNGTRLTVT.

The chain couples TRBV6-5 to TRBJ1-2; 10 nucleotides align to TRBD1. The CDR3 is 14 amino acids. V dropped 4 bases and J dropped 3; count of bases not matched to a gene: 2. The V gene's germline CDR1 is MNHEY and CDR2 SVGAGI. The CDR3, as DNA: TGTGCCAGCAGTTTCGGACAGGGGGACTATGGCTACACCTTC. Translation gives CASSFGQGDYGYTF.

As for this clonotype: A read error is possible here, since a much larger clone lies one base away. This chain uses TRBV7-8 with TRBJ2-2; 7 nucleotides agree with TRBD1. The germline gives CDR1 SGHVS, CDR2 FQNEAQ. The CDR3 is 16 residues long. The CDR3 coding sequence is TGTGCCAGCAGCTTAGAACAGGGGTTCAACACCGGGGATCTGTTTTTT. Translated: CASSLEQGFNTGDLFF.

J is TRBJ1-4 and V is TRBV12-3 or TRBV12-4, with D uncertain. V was shortened by 3 bases and J by 8 bases, with 7 bases between the two germline ends. This CDR3 has 12 residues. CDR3: CASSFPGEKLFF. The CDR3 DNA reads TGTGCCAGCAGTTTTCCCGGGGAAAAACTGTTTTTT.

The sample holds a few counts of this clonotype. V is TRBV9 and J is TRBJ2-3; the D is unclear. V was cut by 5 bases and J by 2 bases, with 9 bases left in between. This CDR3 region has 13 residues. Germline V gene sequence: CDR1 SGDLS, CDR2 YYNGEE. The CDR3 sequence is CASRETHTDTQYF. The CDR3 region has the DNA TGTGCCAGCAGGGAGACCCACACAGATACGCAGTATTTT.

CDR3 in amino acids: CSAKPGLAGETQYF. As DNA, the CDR3 is TGCAGTGCGAAACCGGGACTAGCGGGAGAGACCCAGTACTTC. The gene calls are TRBV20-1 and TRBJ2-5, with 12 bases fitting TRBD2. This CDR3 contains 14 residues. Unmatched junction bases numbered 6, after V lost 6 bases and J lost 4 bases. The germline V gene has CDR1 DFQATT and CDR2 SNEGSKA (reference sequence).

The table lists this clonotype with many counts. The chain joins TRBV28 to TRBJ2-7; D not resolved. The CDR3 extends over 11 amino acids. V dropped 8 bases and J dropped 3 bases, with 8 bases sitting between them. Germline CDR1 and CDR2: MDHEN and SYDVKM. The CDR3, as DNA: TGTGCCAGCTGGCAGAACTACGAGCAGTACTTC. Amino acid sequence: CASWQNYEQYF.

This clonotype appeared many times. CDR3 sequence: CASSHSTGVYEQYF. For the CDR3, the DNA is TGTGCCAGCAGCCACTCGACAGGGGTCTACGAGCAGTACTTC. The V gene is TRBV3-1, the J gene TRBJ2-7; 8 bases are a match to TRBD1. This CDR3 has 14 residues. After removal of 3 bases from V and 3 bases from J, the junction contained 4 bases not matched to a gene. Germline V lookup: CDR1 LGHDT, CDR2 YNNKEL (reference sequence).